A single sample is the source of the 32 T cell receptor beta chains below, sequenced in a study of T cells after yellow fever vaccination (dated by TCRdb to the late 2010s). The treatment or condition label for this specimen denotes: live attenuated yellow fever vaccine strain. The library was built by means of 5' RACE. The reads were generated on an Illumina HiSeq 2500. In-frame beta chains were kept once TCRdb had trimmed the public reads at Q25 with fastp and called clones with MiXCR. Every entry covers one CDR3 protein and lists the most common genes and DNA from its rows. This sample gives over 110,000 distinct CDR3 sequences in total; roughly 8.2% of them show up just once. The ten largest clonotypes hold roughly 0.76% of the sample. This material consisted of CD4+ T cells sorted from PBMCs, taken 5 days after the yellow fever booster vaccination. All receptors come from a man aged 30 to 39 who received the YFV17D yellow fever vaccine.

This clonotype was seen many times. V and J are TRBV24-1 and TRBJ2-1; 14 bases are shared with TRBD2. The ends lost 4 bases at V and 8 bases at J; junction bases unmatched: 3. The CDR3 has 15 amino acids. Looked up from germline, CDR1 is KGHDR and CDR2 is SFDVKD. The DNA of the CDR3 is TGTGCCACCAGTGAGGGACTAGCGGGAGTCGATGAGCAGTTCTTC. It translates to CATSEGLAGVDEQFF.

This clonotype occurred many times. The V call is TRBV7-3, the J call TRBJ2-1; D might be TRBD1 or TRBD2, each matching 5 bases. Trimming pared 5 bases from V and 8 bases from J, leaving 19 bases between. Germline CDR1 reads SGHTA; CDR2 reads FQGTGA. The CDR3 runs 15 residues. CDR3 DNA: TGTGCCAGCAGCCGGTCGGGGCCCGGAAACTATGAGCAGTTCTTC. Its translation: CASSRSGPGNYEQFF.

This clonotype came up many times. This chain uses TRBV6-2 or TRBV6-3 with TRBJ2-1; 9 bases map to TRBD2. The V gene's germline CDR1 is MNHEY and CDR2 SVGEGT. The CDR3 covers 15 residues. V lost 6 bases to trimming and J lost 3 bases; unmatched junction nucleotides: 6. The CDR3 DNA reads as TGTGCCAGCAGCACCGTAGCGGGAGACTACAATGAGCAGTTCTTC. Encoded protein: CASSTVAGDYNEQFF.

This clonotype was picked up many times. The rearrangement joins TRBV6-5 to TRBJ2-1, with D possibly being TRBD1 (5 bases). The CDR3 spans 17 residues. Trimming cost V 0 bases and J 0 bases, with 12 bases left between them. Germline lookup yields CDR1 MNHEY and CDR2 SVGAGI. Here the CDR3 reads CASSYSTVPSSYNEQFF. The CDR3 DNA sequence: TGTGCCAGCAGTTACTCGACAGTCCCGAGCTCCTACAATGAGCAGTTCTTC.

CDR3 protein: CSARDPPDRPWRADTQYF. The CDR3 region has the DNA TGCAGTGCTAGAGACCCCCCAGACAGGCCTTGGCGGGCAGATACGCAGTATTTT. The rearrangement links TRBV20-1 to TRBJ2-3; a weak D match, TRBD1 (6 bases). Germline loops: CDR1 DFQATT, CDR2 SNEGSKA (reference sequence). Trimming left V 0 bases short and J 4 bases short, with 23 bases between. The CDR3 covers 18 residues.

The genes are TRBV30 and TRBJ2-1; TRBD2 aligns across 8 bases. The CDR3 sequence is 13 residues long. V lost 4 bases and J lost 6; bases outside the gene matches: 5. Germline V gene data show CDR1 as GTSNPN and CDR2 as SVGIG (reference sequence). CDR3 loop: CAWTRTSSNEQFF. For the CDR3, the DNA is TGTGCCTGGACGAGGACTAGCAGCAATGAGCAGTTCTTC.

The sample holds a few counts of this clonotype. The chain recombines TRBV4-3 with TRBJ2-7; a weak D match, TRBD1 (6 bases). Germline CDR1 is LGHNA and CDR2 is YSLEER. Trimming stripped 1 base from V and 0 bases from J, with 13 bases between. This CDR3 spans 16 amino acids. Here the CDR3 reads CASSQVGQTRSYEQYF. DNA for the CDR3: TGCGCCAGCAGCCAAGTAGGACAGACCCGCTCCTACGAGCAGTACTTC.

This clonotype appeared many times. V and J are TRBV10-2 and TRBJ2-2, with 8 nucleotides matching TRBD1. The V and J ends lost 6 bases and 4 bases, in that order; junction bases with no gene match: 7. The CDR3 totals 15 residues. Per the germline V gene, CDR1 is WSHSY and CDR2 is SAAADI. CDR3 loop: CASSGQGGATGELFF. CDR3 nucleotide sequence: TGCGCCAGCAGCGGACAGGGTGGTGCCACCGGGGAGCTGTTTTTT.

This clonotype was counted at least ten times. V and J are TRBV5-1 and TRBJ2-1; 11 bases are shared with TRBD2. The CDR3 sequence is 15 residues long. Germline V gene lookup returns CDR1 SGHRS and CDR2 YFSETQ. V lost 4 bases, J lost 3 bases, and 3 bases stayed unmatched. The CDR3 DNA follows: TGCGCCAGCAGCGGAACTAGCGGGAGCTACAATGAGCAGTTCTTC. This gives the protein CASSGTSGSYNEQFF.

This clonotype was seen a few times. This may arise from a read error, as a much more abundant clone is one base away. The chain has TRBV5-4 and TRBJ2-2; 10 bases line up with TRBD2. J lost 1 base, V lost 4 bases, and 1 base had no gene match. This CDR3 contains 15 residues. CDR1 SGHNT and CDR2 YYREEE come from the germline V gene (reference sequence). CDR3 in DNA: TGTGCCAGCAGCCGGACTAGCGGGAACACCGGGGAGCTGTTTTTT. Translating gives CASSRTSGNTGELFF.

This clonotype was observed a few times. The V gene is TRBV5-6, the J gene TRBJ1-1, with a tentative D call TRBD1 (5 bases). This CDR3 spans 14 amino acids. Trimming took 4 bases from V and 6 from J, leaving 16 bases between them. From germline, CDR1 is SGHDT and CDR2 YYEEEE. This chain's CDR3 is CASSPWGVLAEAFF. CDR3 nucleotide sequence: TGTGCCAGCAGCCCGTGGGGGGTGCTGGCTGAAGCTTTCTTT.

With respect to this clonotype: A much larger clone differs by one base, so this may be a read error. The rearrangement links TRBV9 to TRBJ2-1, with D hard to call. The CDR3 contains 15 residues. The germline V gene encodes CDR1 SGDLS and CDR2 YYNGEE. In nucleotides, the CDR3 is TGTGCCAGCAGCGTAGATCCGAGCTCCTACAATGAGCAGATCTTC. Residues: CASSVDPSSYNEQIF. Full variable domain (remainder filled in from reference TRBV9 and TRBJ2-1): DSGVTQTPKHLITATGQRVTLRCSPRSGDLSVYWYQQSLDQGLQFLIQYYNGEERAKGNILERFSAQQFPDLHSELNLSSLELGDSALYFCASSVDPSSYNEQIFGPGTRLTVL.

This clonotype was recorded at least ten times. The J gene is TRBJ2-5, the V gene TRBV7-9; the D call may be TRBD1 or TRBD2 (6 bases each). Per the germline V gene, CDR1 is SEHNR and CDR2 is FQNEAQ (reference sequence). V was shortened by 5 bases and J by 5 bases, with 21 bases between the two germline ends. The CDR3 covers 16 residues. The CDR3 region is CASSDGGGQSSETQYF. Here the CDR3 DNA reads TGTGCCAGCAGCGATGGAGGGGGGCAGTCCTCGGAGACCCAGTACTTC.

This clonotype was observed at least ten times. The chain uses TRBV20-1 and TRBJ2-1; D may be TRBD1 (5 bases). V was trimmed by 3 bases and J by 9 bases, leaving 12 bases between them. The CDR3 loop spans 12 amino acids. Per germline, CDR1 DFQATT and CDR2 SNEGSKA (reference sequence). CDR3 loop: CSASQGRFEQFF. In DNA form, the CDR3 reads TGCAGTGCTAGTCAGGGCCGCTTTGAGCAGTTCTTC.

This clonotype was seen a single time. The genes are TRBV2 and TRBJ2-5; TRBD1 might be the D (7 bases). The V end was cut by 7 bases, the J end by 4 bases, with 13 bases between. CDR1 and CDR2 (germline): SNHLY, FYNNEI. The CDR3 is 13 amino acids. Written as DNA, the CDR3 is TGTGCCAGCAACCGACAGGGACTAGAGACCCAGTACTTC. This encodes CASNRQGLETQYF.

This clonotype was recorded many times. The chain is built from TRBV7-3 and TRBJ2-5; 10 bases fit TRBD2. The junction had 8 bases not matched to a gene; V was cut back by 5 bases and J by 5 bases. The CDR3 covers 15 residues. Germline CDR1 and CDR2: SGHTA and FQGTGA. The CDR3 region is CASSKLAGSGETQYF. DNA of the CDR3: TGTGCCAGCAGCAAACTAGCGGGATCTGGGGAGACCCAGTACTTC.

In this sample, this clonotype turned up many times. J is TRBJ2-1 and V is TRBV29-1; possible D gene TRBD2, 5 bases. Germline-derived CDR1 and CDR2 are SQVTM and ANQGSEA. The CDR3 is 13 residues long. The CDR3: CTRSSRRKNEQFF. DNA for the CDR3: TGCACCCGTTCTAGCAGGAGAAAAAATGAGCAGTTCTTC.

This clonotype was observed a few times. The chain carries TRBV5-4 and TRBJ2-1; TRBD1 aligns across 7 bases. The CDR3 runs to 17 residues. Germline trimming cut 4 bases from V and 4 bases from J; bases unmatched to any gene: 14. Germline-derived CDR1 and CDR2 are SGHNT and YYREEE (reference sequence). The CDR3 DNA sequence: TGTGCCAGCAGCAAACGACCGACAGGGAGATTGTACAATGAGCAGTTCTTC. This gives the protein CASSKRPTGRLYNEQFF.

At least ten counts were recorded for this clonotype. The chain has TRBV6-2 or TRBV6-3 and TRBJ1-1; no definite D call. V was shortened by 6 bases and J by 1 base, with 12 bases between the two germline ends. Per the germline V gene, CDR1 is MNHEY and CDR2 is SVGEGT. The CDR3 is 14 residues long. This chain's CDR3 is CASRPQERNTEAFF. The CDR3 coding sequence is TGTGCCAGCAGACCGCAGGAAAGGAACACTGAAGCTTTCTTT.

Many counts were recorded for this clonotype. This rearrangement joins TRBV4-3 to TRBJ2-2; D not resolved. The CDR3 is 15 residues long. V dropped 1 base and J dropped 2 bases, with 8 bases sitting between them. The V gene's germline CDR1 is LGHNA and CDR2 YSLEER. The chain's CDR3 is CASSQGSYNTGELFF. CDR3 bases: TGCGCCAGCAGCCAAGGCAGCTACAACACCGGGGAGCTGTTTTTT.

This clonotype came up many times. CDR3 bases: TGTGCCAGCAGTGGTCTCGGGCCTTTCTTT. Translated: CASSGLGPFF. The V and J genes are TRBV6-6 and TRBJ1-1; unclear D gene. The V gene's germline CDR1 is MNHNY and CDR2 SVGAGI (reference sequence). V lost 5 bases to trimming and J lost 12 bases, with 10 bases between them. The CDR3 has 10 residues.

This clonotype was recorded many times. The gene calls are TRBV14 and TRBJ2-5; TRBD2 matches 11 bases. This CDR3 is built from 17 residues. Per germline, CDR1 SGHDN and CDR2 FVKESK. V shed 4 bases, J shed 5 bases, and the junction held 12 bases outside the gene matches. CDR3 in DNA: TGTGCCAGCAGCCCGGGACTAGCGGTCCCAGGGGAGGAGACCCAGTACTTC. Its protein is CASSPGLAVPGEETQYF.

There are many counts of this clonotype. This rearrangement joins TRBV5-1 to TRBJ2-2, with D possibly being TRBD1 (6 bases). Germline values: CDR1 SGHRS, CDR2 YFSETQ. The ends were cut back, 4 bases at V and 0 bases at J, with 13 bases in the middle. The CDR3 contains 16 residues. CDR3 sequence reads: CASSPGQRSNTGELFF. Written as DNA, the CDR3 is TGCGCCAGCAGCCCTGGACAGCGATCGAACACCGGGGAGCTGTTTTTT.

Regarding this clonotype: With a much larger clone just one base away, this may be a read error. The chain couples TRBV4-3 to TRBJ2-7; weak D call: TRBD1 (5 bases). The CDR3 consists of 15 residues. Germline CDR1 reads LGHNA; CDR2 reads YSLEER. V lost 3 bases, J lost 2 bases, and 14 bases lay in between. The CDR3 loop reads CASSQYLDRTYEQYF. In nucleotides, the CDR3 is TGCGCCAGCAGCCAGTACCTCGACAGAACCTACGAGCAGTACTTC.

This clonotype was detected ten times or more. The CDR3 loop reads CASSLGTGTSGSYEQFF. The CDR3 nucleotides are TGCGCCAGCAGCTTGGGGACCGGGACTAGCGGGAGCTATGAGCAGTTCTTC. The V gene is TRBV5-1, the J gene TRBJ2-1; 14 positions agree with TRBD2. The CDR3 totals 17 residues. The ends lost 0 bases at V and 8 bases at J; junction bases unmatched: 7. In germline, CDR1 is SGHRS, CDR2 YFSETQ. Looking up the rest from reference TRBV5-1 and TRBJ2-1 gives the full variable domain: KAGVTQTPRYLIKTRGQQVTLSCSPISGHRSVSWYQQTPGQGLQFLFEYFSETQRNKGNFPGRFSGRQFSNSRSEMNVSTLELGDSALYLCASSLGTGTSGSYEQFFGPGTRLTVL.

This clonotype has at least ten counts. This sequence joins TRBV20-1 and TRBJ2-1, with TRBD2 matching over 10 bases. The CDR3 loop spans 17 amino acids. J was trimmed by 13 bases and V by 5 bases; bases with no gene match: 23. In germline, CDR1 is DFQATT, CDR2 SNEGSKA (reference sequence). CDR3 amino acids: CSALMRGLAGGQGPQFF. CDR3 nucleotide sequence: TGCAGTGCTCTAATGCGGGGCTTAGCGGGAGGCCAGGGGCCCCAGTTCTTC.

This clonotype was detected ten times or more. This chain joins TRBV5-1 and TRBJ1-4, with 11 bases identical to TRBD1. The V and J ends lost 4 bases and 7 bases, in that order; junction bases with no gene match: 9. Germline CDR1 SGHRS, CDR2 YFSETQ. The CDR3 spans 16 residues. The CDR3 spells CASSPGQGDRGEKLFF. The CDR3 DNA reads as TGCGCCAGCAGCCCGGGACAGGGGGACCGAGGTGAAAAACTGTTTTTT. The whole variable domain, filled in from reference TRBV5-1 and TRBJ1-4, reads KAGVTQTPRYLIKTRGQQVTLSCSPISGHRSVSWYQQTPGQGLQFLFEYFSETQRNKGNFPGRFSGRQFSNSRSEMNVSTLELGDSALYLCASSPGQGDRGEKLFFGSGTQLSVL.

Ten or more counts support this clonotype. The CDR3 is CSAQRGQETQYF. In DNA, the CDR3 is TGCAGTGCGCAACGGGGGCAAGAGACCCAGTACTTC. This sequence joins TRBV20-1 and TRBJ2-5, with a weak D call TRBD2 (6 bases). The CDR3 length is 12 residues. Germline CDR1 and CDR2: DFQATT and SNEGSKA (reference sequence). V was cut by 6 bases and J by 2 bases, with 10 bases left in between.

In this sample, this clonotype turned up many times. This chain's CDR3 is CATSRKGQVVEQYF. Written as DNA, the CDR3 is TGTGCCACCAGCAGAAAGGGACAGGTGGTTGAGCAGTACTTC. V and J are TRBV15 and TRBJ2-7; 8 bases align to TRBD1. Germline lookup yields CDR1 LNHNV and CDR2 YYDKDF (reference sequence). This CDR3 spans 14 amino acids. The V and J ends lost 2 bases and 7 bases, in that order; junction bases with no gene match: 7.

This clonotype was found many times. The CDR3 is CASSLAAGTARETQYF. The CDR3 region has the DNA TGCGCCAGCAGCTTGGCGGCGGGGACAGCAAGAGAGACCCAGTACTTC. The genes are TRBV5-1 and TRBJ2-5; a weak D match, TRBD1 (7 bases). Trimming took 0 bases from V and 4 from J, leaving 16 bases between them. The germline gives CDR1 SGHRS, CDR2 YFSETQ. The CDR3 loop spans 16 amino acids. Variable domain in full (rest from reference TRBV5-1 and TRBJ2-5): KAGVTQTPRYLIKTRGQQVTLSCSPISGHRSVSWYQQTPGQGLQFLFEYFSETQRNKGNFPGRFSGRQFSNSRSEMNVSTLELGDSALYLCASSLAAGTARETQYFGPGTRLLVL.

A few counts support this clonotype. The V gene is TRBV20-1, the J gene TRBJ2-7, with 8 bases aligning to TRBD2. Unmatched junction bases numbered 16, after V lost 0 bases and J lost 3 bases. Germline values: CDR1 DFQATT, CDR2 SNEGSKA (reference sequence). CDR3 length equals 18 residues. The CDR3, as DNA: TGCAGTGCTAGAGATTGGCGCCTGGGGCTAGCGGGCATCTACGAGCAGTACTTC. This sequence encodes CSARDWRLGLAGIYEQYF.

This clonotype was seen ten or more times. The V gene is TRBV3-1, the J gene TRBJ2-7, with D hard to call. This CDR3 comprises 13 residues. Per germline, CDR1 LGHDT and CDR2 YNNKEL (reference sequence). Between the trimmed V and J ends, which lost 8 bases and 1 base, there was a span of 12 bases. CDR3 sequence reads: CASSLLGSYEQYF. The CDR3 nucleotides are TGTGCCAGCTCGCTTCTAGGGTCCTACGAGCAGTACTTC.